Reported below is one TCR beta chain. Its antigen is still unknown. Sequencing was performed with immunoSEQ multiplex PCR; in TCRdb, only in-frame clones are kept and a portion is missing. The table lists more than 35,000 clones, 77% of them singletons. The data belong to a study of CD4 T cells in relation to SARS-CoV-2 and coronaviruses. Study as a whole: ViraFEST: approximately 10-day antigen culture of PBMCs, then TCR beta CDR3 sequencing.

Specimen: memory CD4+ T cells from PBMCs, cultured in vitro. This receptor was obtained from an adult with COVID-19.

In nucleotides, the CDR3 is TGTGCCAGCAGTGGGTACCAAGAGACCCAGTACTTC. Protein product: CASSGYQETQYF. The chain couples TRBV5-8 to TRBJ2-5, with D unresolved. Trimming stripped 5 bases from V and 0 bases from J, with 5 bases between. This CDR3 region has 12 residues. Per germline, CDR1 SGHTS and CDR2 YDEGEE.